These 10 T cell receptor beta chains came from one sample sequenced in a study of T-cell reconstitution after alpha-beta-depleted transplantation in children (dated by TCRdb to 2016 to 2017). The treatment or condition label, read with the paper, signifies: allogeneic hematopoietic cell transplantation with graft depleted of TCRalphabeta T cells and CD19 B cells. The library relied on PCR. Sequencing instrument: Illumina HiSeq 2500. Molecular barcoding was employed in the preparation of TCR libraries, with unique molecular identifiers being used to normalize TCRbeta repertoire quantification. TCRdb ran its own pipeline on the public reads, namely fastp trimming at Q25 and MiXCR clone calling, and kept in-frame beta chains. CDR3 protein duplicates are merged, each entry listing the most common genes and DNA. Across this sample there are about 980,000 distinct CDR3 sequences, with less than 30% seen only once. The ten largest account for around 30% of the sample.

The specimen was PBMCs, mostly from graft donor cells, collected 360 days after TCRalphabeta/CD19-depleted stem cell transplant. These receptors were collected from a boy younger than two who had a stem cell transplant for SCID, so the T cells may come from the graft donor.

This clonotype was seen more than once but under ten times. V and J are TRBV15 and TRBJ1-5; D not resolved. V lost 3 bases and J 4 bases, leaving 7 bases between the germline ends. This CDR3 has 13 residues. The germline V gene encodes CDR1 LNHNV and CDR2 YYDKDF (reference sequence). Here the CDR3 reads CATSRVGNQPQHF. For the CDR3, the DNA is TGTGCCACCAGCAGGGTAGGAAATCAGCCCCAGCATTTT.

The rearrangement joins TRBV20-1 to TRBJ2-3; TRBD1 is a possible D gene (6 bases). The CDR3 extends over 16 amino acids. V lost 3 bases, J lost 6 bases, and 22 bases lay in between. Germline CDR1 is DFQATT and CDR2 is SNEGSKA (reference sequence). The CDR3: CSARDLRGTNWDTQYF. The CDR3 DNA follows: TGCAGTGCTAGGGACTTAAGGGGGACCAATTGGGATACGCAGTATTTT.

Here the CDR3 DNA reads TGTGCCAGCAGCTATCGAGCTAGGGGTTCACCCCTCCACTTT. Amino acids: CASSYRARGSPLHF. V is TRBV12-3 or TRBV12-4 and J is TRBJ1-6, with D possibly matching TRBD1 (5 bases). Trimming took off 6 bases at V and 9 bases at J, with 15 bases between the two ends. The CDR3 is 14 residues long.

The chain combines TRBV7-2 with TRBJ2-7; 9 positions match TRBD1. Germline assignment: CDR1 SGHTA and CDR2 FQGNSA. Germline trimming cut 5 bases from V and 4 bases from J; bases unmatched to any gene: 12. The CDR3 runs 16 residues. The CDR3: CASSRGTGTGFYEQYF. CDR3 bases: TGTGCCAGCAGCCGTGGAACCGGGACAGGGTTTTACGAGCAGTACTTC.

The V call is TRBV5-5, the J call TRBJ2-5, with D possibly TRBD1 on 6 matching bases. The CDR3 has 14 amino acids. Trimming pared 5 bases from V and 5 bases from J, leaving 16 bases between. Germline V gives CDR1 SGHKS, CDR2 YYEKEE (reference sequence). CDR3 residues: CASRFLAGAETQYF. The DNA of the CDR3 is TGTGCCAGCAGATTTCTGGCAGGGGCCGAGACCCAGTACTTC.

The CDR3 spells CASGGPYRGRVNTEAFF. For the CDR3, the DNA is TGCGCCAGCGGGGGGCCCTACAGGGGGCGCGTGAACACTGAAGCTTTCTTT. This chain links TRBV10-2 with TRBJ1-1; 9 nucleotides match TRBD1. The CDR3 has 17 amino acids. The germline gives CDR1 WSHSY, CDR2 SAAADI. V lost 8 bases, J lost 0 bases, and 13 bases stayed unmatched.

This clonotype was observed a handful of times. The CDR3 region is CATLRGDRDNPSSYNEQFF. The CDR3 DNA follows: TGTGCCACCCTTAGGGGGGACAGGGATAACCCTAGCTCCTACAATGAGCAGTTCTTC. The genes are TRBV9 and TRBJ2-1; TRBD1 matches 9 bases. CDR3 length: 19 residues. J lost 0 bases, V lost 9 bases, and 19 bases had no gene match. Germline loops: CDR1 SGDLS, CDR2 YYNGEE.

The genes are TRBV10-3 and TRBJ2-7, with unresolved D. This CDR3 region has 13 residues. V dropped 4 bases and J dropped 1 base, with 8 bases sitting between them. Germline V gene lookup returns CDR1 ENHRY and CDR2 SYGVKD. In DNA form, the CDR3 reads TGTGCCATCAGTGTAGGGCAGTCCTACGAGCAGTACTTC. Translated, it gives CAISVGQSYEQYF.

This rearrangement joins TRBV20-1 to TRBJ1-2; D unclear. The CDR3 has 13 residues. The germline CDR1 and CDR2 sequences are DFQATT and SNEGSKA (reference sequence). Trimming removed 1 base from V and 8 bases from J, with 14 bases in between. The CDR3 coding sequence is TGCAGTGCTAGAGGACTGGTGGGTCGGGGCTACACCTTC. It is translated as CSARGLVGRGYTF.

This clonotype was observed a handful of times. CDR3 sequence reads: CASLPAYEQYF. The CDR3 region has the DNA TGTGCCTCCCTACCTGCCTACGAGCAGTACTTC. This chain links TRBV10-3 with TRBJ2-7, with D hard to call. V lost 11 bases, J lost 2 bases, and 10 bases lay in between. Germline CDR1 ENHRY, CDR2 SYGVKD. The CDR3 contains 11 residues.